The 7 T cell receptor beta chains reported below all come from one sample, sequenced in a study of OX40 agonist ivuxolimab in advanced cancers. This table comes from immunoSEQ multiplex PCR, and its TCRdb copy is limited to in-frame clones, with some not included. The table records about 20,000 clones, around four fifths of them present only once. Sample: CD4+ or CD8+ T cells sorted from blood, taken in a trial of the OX40 agonist ivuxolimab. Receptors were obtained from an adult with an advanced solid tumor such as melanoma, head and neck, liver or kidney cancer.

V is TRBV13 and J is TRBJ2-1, with 13 bases that match TRBD2. CDR3 length equals 19 residues. The germline V gene has CDR1 PRHDT and CDR2 FYEKMQ (reference sequence). V lost 2 bases to trimming and J lost 1 base; unmatched junction nucleotides: 8. The DNA of the CDR3 is TGTGCCAGCAGCTTATATACTAGCGGGAGGGCCAGGTCCTACAATGAGCAGTTCTTC. Translating it yields CASSLYTSGRARSYNEQFF.

V gene TRBV5-4 combines with J gene TRBJ1-2; 7 nucleotides match TRBD1. Trimming cost V 2 bases and J 6 bases; bases outside gene matches: 4. Germline V gene sequence: CDR1 SGHNT, CDR2 YYREEE (reference sequence). This CDR3 is built from 13 residues. CDR3 sequence: CASSFRGANGYTF. CDR3 coding DNA: TGTGCCAGCAGCTTCAGGGGGGCGAATGGCTACACCTTC.

By its share, this clone is medium-sized. This rearrangement joins TRBV27 to TRBJ2-7, with D possibly being TRBD2 (5 bases). V was pared by 6 bases and J by 1 base, with 19 bases between. Germline V gene lookup returns CDR1 MNHEY and CDR2 SMNVEV (reference sequence). The CDR3 consists of 16 residues. Here the CDR3 reads CASSPESGALSYEQYF. In nucleotides, the CDR3 is TGTGCCAGCAGCCCCGAGAGCGGAGCATTATCCTACGAGCAGTACTTC.

The J gene is TRBJ2-4, the V gene TRBV6-5; the D gene is possibly TRBD2 (6 bases). V was clipped by 0 bases and J by 7 bases, with 13 bases between them. The CDR3 is 15 amino acids. Germline V lookup: CDR1 MNHEY, CDR2 SVGAGI. CDR3 sequence (DNA): TGTGCCAGCAGTTACTCGCGGGGACCTAGCAACATTCAGTACTTC. Amino acids: CASSYSRGPSNIQYF.

For the CDR3, the DNA is TGTGCCACTGCGAAGGGGGCCTACGAGCAGTACTTC. This encodes CATAKGAYEQYF. The chain combines TRBV5-5 with TRBJ2-7; the D gene is possibly TRBD1 (6 bases). The ends were cut back, 9 bases at V and 2 bases at J, with 12 bases in the middle. The CDR3 sequence is 12 residues long. CDR1 is SGHKS, CDR2 YYEKEE, per germline (reference sequence). The variable domain in full, with the rest retrieved from reference TRBV5-5 and TRBJ2-7, is DAGVTQSPTHLIKTRGQQVTLRCSPISGHKSVSWYQQVLGQGPQFIFQYYEKEERGRGNFPDRFSARQFPNYSSELNVNALLLGDSALYLCATAKGAYEQYFGPGTRLTVT.

The chain is built from TRBV27 and TRBJ2-3, with 12 bases lining up with TRBD2. V lost 6 bases and J lost 6; bases outside the gene matches: 7. CDR1 and CDR2 (germline): MNHEY, SMNVEV (reference sequence). The CDR3 covers 15 residues. The CDR3 loop is CASSQLAGGGDTQYF. CDR3 DNA sequence: TGTGCCAGCAGCCAACTAGCGGGAGGTGGGGATACGCAGTATTTT.

The chain uses TRBV9 and TRBJ1-4; D gene unclear. The CDR3 has 15 residues. Trimming pared 3 bases from V and 3 bases from J, leaving 12 bases between. Germline CDR1 and CDR2: SGDLS and YYNGEE. CDR3 nucleotides: TGTGCCAGCAGCGGGACGAGTTTGGCTAATGAAAAACTGTTTTTT. Its translation: CASSGTSLANEKLFF.